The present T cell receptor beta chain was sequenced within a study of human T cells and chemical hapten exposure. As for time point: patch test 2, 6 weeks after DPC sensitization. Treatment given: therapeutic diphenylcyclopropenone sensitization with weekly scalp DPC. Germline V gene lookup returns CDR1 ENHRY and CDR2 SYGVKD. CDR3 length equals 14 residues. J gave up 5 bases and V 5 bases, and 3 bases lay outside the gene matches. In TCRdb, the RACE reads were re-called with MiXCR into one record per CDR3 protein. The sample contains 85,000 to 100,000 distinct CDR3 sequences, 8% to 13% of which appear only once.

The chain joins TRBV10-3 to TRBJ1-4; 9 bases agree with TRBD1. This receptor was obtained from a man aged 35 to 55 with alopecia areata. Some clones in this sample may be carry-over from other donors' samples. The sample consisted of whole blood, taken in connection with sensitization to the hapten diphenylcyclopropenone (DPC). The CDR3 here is CAISSDRGNEKLFF. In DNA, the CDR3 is TGTGCCATCAGTTCGGACAGGGGAAATGAAAAACTGTTTTTT.